This entry lists 24 T cell receptor beta chains sequenced from one sample in a study of post-analysis software for immune sequencing data. Study-wide findings and caveats: Four or five TRBV segments, TRBV5-6, TRBV5-1 and TRBV20-1 among them, were found more frequent in patients than controls.

The antigens of these receptors remain unknown. Included in the TCR beta cDNA libraries were unique molecular identifiers. TCRdb re-analysed the PCR reads in MiXCR, keeping a single row per CDR3 protein. The data contain almost 700,000 distinct CDR3 sequences, approximately 59% of them singletons. Sequencing was done on a sample of blood. The receptors stem from a girl aged 2-10 years with multiple sclerosis.

This clonotype was observed a few times. V gene TRBV20-1 combines with J gene TRBJ1-4; a possible D gene is TRBD1 (6 bases). V lost 6 bases and J 3 bases, leaving 11 bases between the germline ends. CDR1 is DFQATT, CDR2 SNEGSKA, per germline (reference sequence). The CDR3 extends over 13 amino acids. The CDR3 here is CSANRDPNEKLFF. CDR3 in DNA: TGCAGTGCGAACAGGGACCCTAATGAAAAACTGTTTTTT.

This clonotype was seen only once. CDR3 nucleotides: TGTGCCAGCACTCGAGGGGGCACCTCCTACGAGCAGTACTTC. Amino acid sequence: CASTRGGTSYEQYF. The chain employs TRBV6-5 and TRBJ2-7; 7 bases are shared with TRBD1. The CDR3 contains 14 residues. The trim removed 7 bases at V and 0 bases at J, leaving 6 bases unmatched. Germline CDR1 and CDR2: MNHEY and SVGAGI.

Comment on this clonotype: At one of its ends the junction is not consistent with the germline gene, which may arise from a read error. The chain employs TRBV7-3 and TRBJ2-7, with D possibly TRBD1 on 5 matching bases. CDR1 is SGHTA, CDR2 FQGTGA, per germline. This CDR3 region has 17 residues. CDR3 sequence: CANSLYPRDSRPYEQYF. The CDR3, as DNA: TGTGCCAACAGCTTATACCCTCGCGACAGCCGGCCCTACGAGCAGTACTTC.

This clonotype was seen more than once but under ten times. V is TRBV6-2 or TRBV6-3 and J is TRBJ2-1, with D possibly being TRBD1 or TRBD2 (5 bases each). Germline V CDR1 and CDR2: MNHEY, SVGEGT. The V gene lost 2 bases and the J gene lost 4 bases, with 9 bases spanning the gap. The CDR3 contains 14 residues. CDR3: CASSYTGPYNEQFF. The CDR3 DNA sequence: TGTGCCAGCAGTTACACGGGACCGTACAATGAGCAGTTCTTC.

The genes are TRBV20-1 and TRBJ2-7, with 7 bases matching TRBD2. Per germline, CDR1 DFQATT and CDR2 SNEGSKA (reference sequence). The V and J ends lost 0 bases and 4 bases, in that order; junction bases with no gene match: 18. The CDR3 length is 18 residues. The CDR3 DNA reads TGCAGTGCTAGAGATCTGGGTGGCGGATCTGGCGGGGGATACGAGCAGTACTTC. This codes for CSARDLGGGSGGGYEQYF.

The table lists this clonotype with a count of one. The chain uses TRBV20-1 and TRBJ2-1; 8 bases line up with TRBD2. With V trimmed by 6 bases and J by 4 bases, 14 bases remained unmatched. Looked up from germline, CDR1 is DFQATT and CDR2 is SNEGSKA (reference sequence). This CDR3 region has 16 residues. The CDR3 nucleotides read TGCAGTGCCACTACTAGCGGAGCGGCGGGATACAATGAGCAGTTCTTC. It is translated as CSATTSGAAGYNEQFF.

The V gene is TRBV5-1, the J gene TRBJ2-3; D call uncertain. CDR1 is SGHRS, CDR2 YFSETQ, per germline. V lost 3 bases and J 1 base, leaving 6 bases between the germline ends. This CDR3 region has 13 residues. The CDR3 bases are TGCGCCAGCAGCTCGAAGGGCACAGATACGCAGTATTTT. Amino acid sequence: CASSSKGTDTQYF. The entire variable domain, with the rest obtained from reference TRBV5-1 and TRBJ2-3, is as follows: KAGVTQTPRYLIKTRGQQVTLSCSPISGHRSVSWYQQTPGQGLQFLFEYFSETQRNKGNFPGRFSGRQFSNSRSEMNVSTLELGDSALYLCASSSKGTDTQYFGPGTRLTVL.

The genes are TRBV6-2 or TRBV6-3 and TRBJ2-1; TRBD2 matches at 8 bases. The CDR3 is 15 residues long. V was clipped by 6 bases and J by 13 bases; unmatched bases: 17. Per germline, CDR1 MNHEY and CDR2 SVGEGT. DNA of the CDR3: TGTGCCAGCAGGCCGGGACTAGAGTTCTACAATGGACAGTTCTTC. As protein: CASRPGLEFYNGQFF.

This clonotype was seen a handful of times. The V and J genes are TRBV7-2 and TRBJ2-1; 9 bases fit TRBD1. With 5 bases clipped from V and 8 bases from J, the junction kept 13 bases outside the gene matches. Germline CDR1 SGHTA, CDR2 FQGNSA. The CDR3 sequence is 16 residues long. As DNA, the CDR3 is TGTGCCAGCAGCCCACGGGGACAGGGAGGATACGATGAGCAGTTCTTC. It translates to CASSPRGQGGYDEQFF.

The genes are TRBV7-3 and TRBJ2-1, with D unclear. Trimming pared 1 base from V and 5 bases from J, leaving 9 bases between. The CDR3 runs to 14 residues. Looked up from germline, CDR1 is SGHTA and CDR2 is FQGTGA. The CDR3 nucleotides are TGTGCCAGCAGCTTAAGGCTAACCGACAATGAGCAGTTCTTC. Its protein product is CASSLRLTDNEQFF.

CDR3 in DNA: TGTGCCAGCAGCCCCTTAGCGGGGGGGCGGTACAATGAGCAGTTCTTC. Protein: CASSPLAGGRYNEQFF. The J gene is TRBJ2-1, the V gene TRBV13, with TRBD2 matching 11 bases. The CDR3 runs 16 residues. Germline V CDR1 and CDR2: PRHDT, FYEKMQ (reference sequence). J gave up 4 bases and V 5 bases, and 7 bases lay outside the gene matches.

The rearrangement links TRBV20-1 to TRBJ2-1, with TRBD1 identical over 10 bases. Per germline, CDR1 DFQATT and CDR2 SNEGSKA (reference sequence). The CDR3 totals 16 residues. The CDR3 spells CSALDRDRGPYNEQFF. The DNA of the CDR3 is TGCAGCGCACTCGACCGGGACAGGGGACCCTACAATGAGCAGTTCTTC.

This clonotype was seen more than once but under ten times. The chain joins TRBV29-1 to TRBJ2-7; possibly TRBD2 for D (6 bases). V dropped 1 base and J dropped 0 bases, with 10 bases sitting between them. The CDR3 has 14 amino acids. CDR1 is SQVTM and CDR2 is ANQGSEA in the germline V gene. For the CDR3, the DNA is TGCAGCGTTGAAGGGGGGGAAGACTCCTACGAGCAGTACTTC. Translated: CSVEGGEDSYEQYF.

The gene calls are TRBV4-2 and TRBJ2-4; 9 positions match TRBD2. J was trimmed by 2 bases and V by 0 bases; bases with no gene match: 8. CDR1 and CDR2 from the germline V gene are LGHNA and YNFKEQ. This CDR3 is built from 18 residues. CDR3: CASSQDLRGGETKNIQYF. CDR3 nucleotides: TGTGCCAGCAGCCAAGATTTGCGGGGGGGCGAGACCAAAAACATTCAGTACTTC.

CDR3 residues: CASSGTTGNTEAFF. The CDR3 DNA sequence: TGTGCCAGCAGTGGGACGACGGGTAACACTGAAGCTTTCTTT. This chain joins TRBV6-5 and TRBJ1-1, with D possibly being TRBD1 (5 bases). V was pared by 5 bases and J by 2 bases, with 12 bases between. CDR1 and CDR2 from the germline V gene are MNHEY and SVGAGI. This CDR3 has 14 residues.

A few counts support this clonotype. The CDR3 spells CASSQDPGSYEQYF. In nucleotides, the CDR3 is TGTGCCAGCAGCCAAGACCCAGGGTCCTACGAGCAGTACTTC. The chain recombines TRBV3-1 with TRBJ2-7, with D tentatively TRBD1 (5 bases). V lost 0 bases, J lost 1 base, and 7 bases lay in between. The CDR3 has 14 residues. Germline values: CDR1 LGHDT, CDR2 YNNKEL (reference sequence).

At least ten counts were recorded for this clonotype. V usage is TRBV10-3 and J usage is TRBJ2-5; 7 bases match TRBD1. The CDR3 extends over 12 amino acids. V lost 6 bases, J lost 5 bases, and 3 bases stayed unmatched. The germline CDR1 and CDR2 sequences are ENHRY and SYGVKD. The CDR3 bases are TGTGCCATCAGAGGGACAGACGAGACCCAGTACTTC. It is translated as CAIRGTDETQYF.

The gene calls are TRBV27 and TRBJ1-1; 7 nucleotides line up with TRBD1. V was clipped by 6 bases and J by 1 base; unmatched bases: 5. This CDR3 has 14 amino acids. Germline-derived CDR1 and CDR2 are MNHEY and SMNVEV (reference sequence). The CDR3 sequence is CASSYGQENTEAFF. In nucleotides, the CDR3 is TGTGCCAGCAGCTACGGACAGGAGAACACTGAAGCTTTCTTT.

This sequence joins TRBV5-1 and TRBJ2-1; no definite D call. CDR1 is SGHRS, CDR2 YFSETQ, per germline. V lost 1 base and J lost 7, with 12 bases in between. CDR3 length equals 14 residues. The CDR3 loop is CASSLYAWSNEQFF. CDR3 sequence (DNA): TGCGCCAGCAGCTTGTACGCCTGGAGTAATGAGCAGTTCTTC.

This clonotype was detected only once. The chain employs TRBV5-8 and TRBJ1-2, with D perhaps TRBD1 (6 bases). Germline loops: CDR1 SGHTS, CDR2 YDEGEE. The V end lost 4 bases, the J end lost 6 bases, and 16 bases lay between the germline ends. The CDR3 runs to 14 residues. CDR3 coding DNA: TGTGCCAGCAGCCGGGCAGGGGTAGATAATGGCTACACCTTC. This translates into CASSRAGVDNGYTF.

The chain uses TRBV3-1 and TRBJ2-7; 8 bases are a match to TRBD2. Germline loops: CDR1 LGHDT, CDR2 YNNKEL (reference sequence). Unmatched junction bases numbered 7, after V lost 6 bases and J lost 12 bases. CDR3 length: 11 amino acids. The DNA of the CDR3 is TGTGCCAGCAGAGCCGGGACTAGGCTGTACTTC. It is translated as CASRAGTRLYF.

V gene TRBV7-9 combines with J gene TRBJ2-7; TRBD2 aligns across 7 bases. The end of the DNA fits TRBJ2-5 better, so the J call may be wrong. The CDR3 is made up of 16 amino acids. Germline assignment: CDR1 SEHNR and CDR2 FQNEAQ (reference sequence). The CDR3 DNA reads as TGTGCCAGCAGCTTATATATCGGGGGGAGAGGAGAGACCCAGTACTTC. Translating it yields CASSLYIGGRGETQYF.

This clonotype was observed once. In DNA, the CDR3 is TGCAGTGCTAGTGAGGGTCCTAAAATCGGGCATTTT. Its translation: CSASEGPKIGHF. This chain joins TRBV20-1 and TRBJ1-5; D is uncertain. The V end lost 3 bases, the J end lost 15 bases, and 18 bases lay between the germline ends. CDR3 size: 12 residues. The V gene's germline CDR1 is DFQATT and CDR2 SNEGSKA (reference sequence).

Only a few counts were recorded for this clonotype. V usage is TRBV7-2 and J usage is TRBJ2-5, with 10 bases fitting TRBD2. This CDR3 contains 19 residues. V dropped 5 bases and J dropped 0; count of bases not matched to a gene: 15. Germline CDR1 is SGHTA and CDR2 is FQGNSA. This CDR3 is CASSPHSQRGGLNQETQYF. DNA of the CDR3: TGTGCCAGCAGCCCACACAGCCAGCGGGGGGGTCTCAACCAAGAGACCCAGTACTTC.